This T cell receptor (beta chain) came from a study of regulatory T cells in long-lasting Graves disease. The time point here: persistent/refractory GD, antithyroid drugs over 5 years with positive TRAb. PBMC RNA was the source of the TCR library. The CDR3 totals 13 residues. V was pared by 6 bases and J by 1 base, with 10 bases between. CDR1 and CDR2 (germline): MDHEN, SYDVKM. In this sample, this clonotype turned up many times. Researchers made TCR beta libraries by using iRepertoire HTBI primers and running Arm-PCR on CDR3 regions. TCRdb analysed the multiplex PCR reads with MiXCR anew, one entry per CDR3 protein. The sample includes approximately 500,000 distinct CDR3 sequences, approximately 21% of them seen just once.

The receptor was derived from a female donor with Graves disease. Sequenced here: peripheral blood mononuclear cells (PBMCs), sampled when the disease was refractory, from a patient treated with antithyroid drugs. The chain employs TRBV28 and TRBJ2-7, with a weak D call TRBD1 (5 bases). CDR3 region: CASRYQGSYEQYF. CDR3 nucleotides: TGTGCCAGCAGATACCAGGGATCCTACGAGCAGTACTTC. The full variable domain, in which reference TRBV28 and TRBJ2-7 provide the parts outside the CDR3, is DVKVTQSSRYLVKRTGEKVFLECVQDMDHENMFWYRQDPGLGLRLIYFSYDVKMKEKGDIPEGYSVSREKKERFSLILESASTNQTSMYLCASRYQGSYEQYFGPGTRLTVT.